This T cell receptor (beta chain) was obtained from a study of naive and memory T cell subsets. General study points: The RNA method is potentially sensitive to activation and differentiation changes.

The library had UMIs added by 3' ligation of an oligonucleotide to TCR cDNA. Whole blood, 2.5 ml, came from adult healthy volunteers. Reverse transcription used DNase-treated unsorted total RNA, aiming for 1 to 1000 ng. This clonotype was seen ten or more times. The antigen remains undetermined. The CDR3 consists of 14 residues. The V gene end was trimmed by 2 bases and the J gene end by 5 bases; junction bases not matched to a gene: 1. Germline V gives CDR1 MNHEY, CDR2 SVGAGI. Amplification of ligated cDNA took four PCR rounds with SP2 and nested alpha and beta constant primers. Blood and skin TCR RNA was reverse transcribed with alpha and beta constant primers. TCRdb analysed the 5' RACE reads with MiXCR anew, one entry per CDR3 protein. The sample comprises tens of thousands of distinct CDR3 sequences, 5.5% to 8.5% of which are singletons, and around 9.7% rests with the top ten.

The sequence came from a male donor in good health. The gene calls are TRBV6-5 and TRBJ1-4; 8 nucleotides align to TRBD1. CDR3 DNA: TGTGCCAGCAGTTACGGGACAGGAAATGAAAAACTGTTTTTT. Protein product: CASSYGTGNEKLFF.